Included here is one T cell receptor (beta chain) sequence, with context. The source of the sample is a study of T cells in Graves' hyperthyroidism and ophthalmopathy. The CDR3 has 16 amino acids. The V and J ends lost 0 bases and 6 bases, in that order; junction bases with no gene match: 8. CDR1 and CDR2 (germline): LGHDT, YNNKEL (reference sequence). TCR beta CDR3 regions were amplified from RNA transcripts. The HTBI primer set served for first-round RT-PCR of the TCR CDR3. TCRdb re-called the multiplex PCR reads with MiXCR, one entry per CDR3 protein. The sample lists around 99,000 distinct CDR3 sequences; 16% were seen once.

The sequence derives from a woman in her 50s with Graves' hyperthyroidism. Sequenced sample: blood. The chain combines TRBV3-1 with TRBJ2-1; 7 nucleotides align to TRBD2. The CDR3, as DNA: TGTGCCAGCAGCCAAGAGGGCGGGAGCTACCTCAATGAGCAGTTCTTC. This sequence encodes CASSQEGGSYLNEQFF.